This TCR beta chain emerged from a study of lymphopenia after photon versus proton radiotherapy. Study observations and caveats: Under photons, naive T cells and diversity fell while effector/memory populations rose. Better survival with proton therapy was suggested as possible, not demonstrated. Post-nadir TCR diversity decline inversely tracked overall survival among those who died.

Note on this clone: Its antigen remains unknown.

Sequenced by immunoSEQ multiplex PCR; TCRdb stores in-frame clones only, minus some. The table has approximately 50,000 clones, around four fifths seen once. Germline V gene data show CDR1 as SQVTM and CDR2 as ANQGSEA. Trimming pared 8 bases from V and 9 bases from J, leaving 19 bases between. The CDR3 is 12 amino acids. The sample here was peripheral blood, taken from a patient treated with photon-based radiotherapy. The chain is built from TRBV29-1 and TRBJ2-5; D tentatively reads TRBD1 or TRBD2 (6 bases each). The sequence was collected from a man in his fifties with gastric cancer. In nucleotides, the CDR3 is TGCAGCCAGGAAGGCCCGAGGGGGGCCCAGTACTTC. It translates to CSQEGPRGAQYF.